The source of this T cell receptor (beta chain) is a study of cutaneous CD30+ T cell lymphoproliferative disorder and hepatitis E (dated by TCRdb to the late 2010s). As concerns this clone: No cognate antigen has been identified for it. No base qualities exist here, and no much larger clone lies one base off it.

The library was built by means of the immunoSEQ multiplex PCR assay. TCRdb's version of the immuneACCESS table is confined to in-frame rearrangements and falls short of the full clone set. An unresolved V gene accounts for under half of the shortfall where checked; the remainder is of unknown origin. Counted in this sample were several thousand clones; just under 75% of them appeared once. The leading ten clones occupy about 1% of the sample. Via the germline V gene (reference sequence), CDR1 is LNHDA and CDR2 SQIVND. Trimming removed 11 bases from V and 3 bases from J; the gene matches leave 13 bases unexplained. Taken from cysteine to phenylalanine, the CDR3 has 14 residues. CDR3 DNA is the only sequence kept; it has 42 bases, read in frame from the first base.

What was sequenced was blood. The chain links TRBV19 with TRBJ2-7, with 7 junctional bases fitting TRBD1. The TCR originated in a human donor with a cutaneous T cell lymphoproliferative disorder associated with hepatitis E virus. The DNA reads TGTGCCTCTCGACCTGGGGACAGCCTCTACGAGCAGTACTTC. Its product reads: CASRPGDSLYEQYF.